These T cell receptor beta chains were read from a single sample in a study of low-dose radiotherapy and immunotherapy resistance in tumors. Using its own MiXCR run on the reads, TCRdb lists one record per CDR3 protein. The profile covers some 71,000 distinct CDR3 sequences, with roughly 30% appearing a single time and approximately 10% taken by the ten largest. The input for sequencing was PBMCs, taken before treatment. All receptors come from a female donor with ovarian cancer. Each CDR3 is given with its conserved first and last residue. Fields, in order: CDR3 protein, CDR3 DNA, V gene, J gene, D gene, clone size. A D gene is named only where the DNA matches it firmly. Only part of the rows carry a size: once, few, many, or a class if the clone is expanded.

CDR3aa: CASSVGGGVGEQYF; CDR3nt: TGTGCCAGCAGCGTAGGGGGTGGGGTCGGCGAGCAGTACTTC; v_gene: TRBV9; j_gene: TRBJ2-7; d_gene: -; abundance: few
CDR3aa: CASSPGSTGELFF; CDR3nt: TGTGCCAGCTCACCAGGGAGCACCGGGGAGCTGTTTTTT; v_gene: TRBV18; j_gene: TRBJ2-2; d_gene: -; abundance: many
CDR3aa: CASKRGADSPLHF; CDR3nt: TGTGCCAGCAAGCGTGGGGCTGATTCACCCCTCCACTTT; v_gene: TRBV6-2/TRBV6-3; j_gene: TRBJ1-6; d_gene: -; abundance: many
CDR3aa: CASSQVPLSTNEKLFF; CDR3nt: TGCGCCAGCAGCCAAGTCCCCTTGTCAACTAATGAAAAACTGTTTTTT; v_gene: TRBV4-1; j_gene: TRBJ1-4; d_gene: -; abundance: once
CDR3aa: CASSVSGQAGNEQFF; CDR3nt: TGTGCCAGCAGCGTTTCGGGACAGGCCGGCAATGAGCAGTTCTTC; v_gene: TRBV9; j_gene: TRBJ2-1; d_gene: TRBD1; abundance: many
CDR3aa: CASSSPNRDSSYNEQFF; CDR3nt: TGTGCCAGCAGCTCCCCCAACCGGGACAGCTCCTACAATGAGCAGTTCTTC; v_gene: TRBV7-8; j_gene: TRBJ2-1; d_gene: TRBD1; abundance: many
CDR3aa: CASGPRGNNQPQHF; CDR3nt: TGTGCCAGTGGCCCCAGGGGAAACAATCAGCCCCAGCATTTT; v_gene: TRBV19; j_gene: TRBJ1-5; d_gene: -; abundance: few
CDR3aa: CASSRDFREQFF; CDR3nt: TGTGCCAGCAGCCGGGACTTTAGGGAGCAGTTCTTC; v_gene: TRBV6-1; j_gene: TRBJ2-1; d_gene: -; abundance: -
CDR3aa: CATSDPGGAASRAYNEQFF; CDR3nt: TGTGCCACCAGTGATCCCGGAGGGGCGGCTAGCAGGGCCTACAATGAGCAGTTCTTC; v_gene: TRBV24-1; j_gene: TRBJ2-1; d_gene: -; abundance: once
CDR3aa: CAAGAYEQYF; CDR3nt: TGTGCCGCGGGGGCCTACGAGCAGTACTTC; v_gene: TRBV6-2/TRBV6-3; j_gene: TRBJ2-7; d_gene: TRBD2; abundance: -
CDR3aa: CAANFGGGYTF; CDR3nt: TGTGCCGCCAACTTCGGTGGAGGCTACACCTTC; v_gene: TRBV25-1; j_gene: TRBJ1-2; d_gene: -; abundance: -
CDR3aa: CATSDSSGRNDNEQFF; CDR3nt: TGTGCCACCAGTGATTCTAGCGGGAGGAACGACAATGAGCAGTTCTTC; v_gene: TRBV24-1; j_gene: TRBJ2-1; d_gene: TRBD2; abundance: -
CDR3aa: CASSLSGNQPQHF; CDR3nt: TGTGCCAGCAGTTTGTCAGGGAATCAGCCCCAGCATTTT; v_gene: TRBV6-2/TRBV6-3; j_gene: TRBJ1-5; d_gene: -; abundance: many
CDR3aa: CASSLNGDTQYF; CDR3nt: TGCGCCAGCAGCTTGAATGGAGATACGCAGTATTTT; v_gene: TRBV5-1; j_gene: TRBJ2-3; d_gene: -; abundance: -
CDR3aa: CASSQVNEQFF; CDR3nt: TGTGCCAGCAGCCAGGTCAATGAGCAGTTCTTC; v_gene: TRBV14; j_gene: TRBJ2-1; d_gene: -; abundance: many
CDR3aa: CASSYSRAGGSTGELFF; CDR3nt: TGTGCCAGCAGTTACTCGAGAGCGGGAGGTTCCACCGGGGAGCTGTTTTTT; v_gene: TRBV6-5; j_gene: TRBJ2-2; d_gene: TRBD2; abundance: -
CDR3aa: CSVGENPETQYF; CDR3nt: TGCAGCGTTGGTGAAAATCCAGAGACCCAGTACTTC; v_gene: TRBV29-1; j_gene: TRBJ2-5; d_gene: -; abundance: many
CDR3aa: CAWSLRGLNTEAFF; CDR3nt: TGTGCCTGGAGTCTTCGGGGACTGAACACTGAAGCTTTCTTT; v_gene: TRBV30; j_gene: TRBJ1-1; d_gene: -; abundance: many
CDR3aa: CASSLKLAGYNEQFF; CDR3nt: TGTGCCAGCAGCTTGAAACTAGCGGGGTACAATGAGCAGTTCTTC; v_gene: TRBV5-4; j_gene: TRBJ2-1; d_gene: TRBD2; abundance: few
CDR3aa: CASSQVDIFSYNEQFF; CDR3nt: TGCGCCAGCAGCCAAGTCGACATTTTCTCCTACAATGAGCAGTTCTTC; v_gene: TRBV4-1; j_gene: TRBJ2-1; d_gene: -; abundance: many
CDR3aa: CASRGGLVGIGADTQYF; CDR3nt: TGTGCCAGCAGGGGGGGACTCGTCGGAATCGGAGCAGATACGCAGTATTTT; v_gene: TRBV11-3; j_gene: TRBJ2-3; d_gene: -; abundance: many
CDR3aa: CASSLGGGLDTQYF; CDR3nt: TGTGCCAGCAGTTTAGGAGGGGGCCTGGATACGCAGTATTTT; v_gene: TRBV12-3/TRBV12-4; j_gene: TRBJ2-3; d_gene: TRBD1; abundance: -